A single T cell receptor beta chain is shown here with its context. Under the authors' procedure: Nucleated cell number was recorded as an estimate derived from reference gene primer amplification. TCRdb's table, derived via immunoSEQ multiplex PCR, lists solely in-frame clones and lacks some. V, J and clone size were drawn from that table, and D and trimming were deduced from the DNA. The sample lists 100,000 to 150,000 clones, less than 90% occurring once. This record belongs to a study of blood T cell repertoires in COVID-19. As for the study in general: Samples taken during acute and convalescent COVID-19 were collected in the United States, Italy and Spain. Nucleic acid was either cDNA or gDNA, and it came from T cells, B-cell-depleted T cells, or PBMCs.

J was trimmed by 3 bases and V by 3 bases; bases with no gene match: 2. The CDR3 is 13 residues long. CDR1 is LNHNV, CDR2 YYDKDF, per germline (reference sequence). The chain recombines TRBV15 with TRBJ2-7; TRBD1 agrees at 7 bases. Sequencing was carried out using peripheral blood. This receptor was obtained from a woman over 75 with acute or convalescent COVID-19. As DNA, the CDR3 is TGTGCCACCAGCAGGGACAGGAACTACGAGCAGTACTTC. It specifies CATSRDRNYEQYF.